Here is one T cell receptor beta chain with its context. This specimen comes from a study of blood T cell repertoires in COVID-19. The CDR3 sequence is 15 residues long. V lost 3 bases, J lost 4 bases, and 4 bases stayed unmatched. The V gene's germline CDR1 is KGHDR and CDR2 SFDVKD. The repertoire was sequenced with immunoSEQ multiplex PCR; TCRdb's copy has only in-frame clones and lacks some. The sample records tens of thousands of clones, roughly 80% being singletons. The origin of this receptor is a man aged 50 or older with active COVID-19. V is TRBV24-1 and J is TRBJ1-2; 10 nucleotides agree with TRBD1. The sequencing input was peripheral blood. The DNA for the CDR3 is TGTGCCACCAGTGATGGGGACAGGGGTTCCTATGGCTACACCTTC. Protein sequence: CATSDGDRGSYGYTF.